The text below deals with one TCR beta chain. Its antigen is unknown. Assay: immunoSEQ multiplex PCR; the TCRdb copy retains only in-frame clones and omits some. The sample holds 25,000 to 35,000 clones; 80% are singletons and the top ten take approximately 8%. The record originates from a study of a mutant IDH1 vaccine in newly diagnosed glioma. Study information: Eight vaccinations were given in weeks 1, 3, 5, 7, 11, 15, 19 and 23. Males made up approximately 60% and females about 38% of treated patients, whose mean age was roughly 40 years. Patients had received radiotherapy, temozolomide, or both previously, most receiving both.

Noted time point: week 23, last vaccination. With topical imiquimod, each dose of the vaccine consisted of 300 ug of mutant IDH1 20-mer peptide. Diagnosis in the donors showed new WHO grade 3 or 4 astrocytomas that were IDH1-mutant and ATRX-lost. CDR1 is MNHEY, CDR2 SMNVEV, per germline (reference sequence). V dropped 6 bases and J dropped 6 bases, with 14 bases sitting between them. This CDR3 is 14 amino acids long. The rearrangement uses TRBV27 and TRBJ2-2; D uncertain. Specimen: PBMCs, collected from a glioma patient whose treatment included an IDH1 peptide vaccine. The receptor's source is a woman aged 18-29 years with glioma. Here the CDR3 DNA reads TGTGCCAGCAGACAGCCCAGGAAGGCCGGGGAGCTGTTTTTT. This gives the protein CASRQPRKAGELFF.